These 32 T cell receptor beta chains originate from one sample sequenced in a study of T cells in Graves' hyperthyroidism and ophthalmopathy. RNA transcripts gave rise to amplified TCR beta CDR3 regions. First-round RT-PCR of the TCR CDR3 relied on the HTBI primer set. TCRdb redid the calling of the multiplex PCR reads with MiXCR, one entry per CDR3 protein. The data hold some 600,000 distinct CDR3 sequences, with more than 45% observed a single time. The sample taken for sequencing was peripheral blood or thyroid tissue (not recorded which). Source of these receptors: a young woman with Graves' hyperthyroidism.

To note about this clonotype: A single base separates this from a much larger clone, so it may be a read error. The gene calls are TRBV20-1 and TRBJ1-6; a weak D match, TRBD1 (6 bases). Trimming removed 5 bases at V and 7 bases at J, with 12 bases between. The CDR3 extends over 13 amino acids. Germline CDR1 is DFQATT and CDR2 is SNEGSKA (reference sequence). CDR3 coding DNA: TGCAGTGCTCATGGACAGAGGAATTCACCCCTCCACTTT. It codes for CSAHGQRNSPLHF.

CDR3 coding DNA: TGCAGTGGTGACGGGTTCGACACAGATACGCAGTATTTT. As protein: CSGDGFDTDTQYF. V is TRBV20-1 and J is TRBJ2-3; unclear D gene. The ends were cut back, 7 bases at V and 2 bases at J, with 13 bases in the middle. The CDR3 is made up of 13 amino acids. Germline CDR1 and CDR2: DFQATT and SNEGSKA (reference sequence).

Details on this clonotype: A much larger clone differs from this one at a single base, so this may be a read error. CDR3 in DNA: TGCAGCGTTGAATCCGCGTCTTCCTTCGAGCAGTACTTC. Its protein is CSVESASSFEQYF. The V call is TRBV29-1, the J call TRBJ2-7; D is ambiguous. CDR3 length equals 13 residues. Looked up from germline, CDR1 is SQVTM and CDR2 is ANQGSEA.

Points on this clonotype: Because it lacks the conserved phenylalanine or tryptophan at the end, this CDR3 is likely a read error. The genes are TRBV6-2 or TRBV6-3 and TRBJ1-5; D not certain. Germline V gene lookup returns CDR1 MNHEY and CDR2 SVGEGT. The ends were cut back, 0 bases at V and 2 bases at J, with 2 bases in the middle. The CDR3 is 13 amino acids. The CDR3 reads CASSYSRNQPQHY. CDR3 DNA sequence: TGTGCCAGCAGTTACTCCCGCAATCAGCCCCAGCATTAT.

The chain carries TRBV7-2 and TRBJ2-7; tentatively, D is TRBD1 (5 bases). The CDR3 length is 13 residues. The germline V gene encodes CDR1 SGHTA and CDR2 FQGNSA. Trimming took off 9 bases at V and 3 bases at J, with 15 bases between the two ends. The CDR3 sequence: CASSKSGNYEQYF. CDR3 nucleotide sequence: TGTGCCAGTAGTAAATCAGGGAACTACGAGCAGTACTTC.

This clonotype was picked up one time. This chain joins TRBV20-1 and TRBJ2-5, with no clear D. V was pared by 1 base and J by 1 base, with 4 bases between. This CDR3 is built from 12 residues. Germline values: CDR1 DFQATT, CDR2 SNEGSKA (reference sequence). This CDR3 reads CSARAVQETQYF. The CDR3 region has the DNA TGCAGTGCTAGAGCTGTCCAAGAGACCCAGTACTTC.

The chain recombines TRBV20-1 with TRBJ2-7, with 10 positions matching TRBD2. The germline CDR1 and CDR2 sequences are DFQATT and SNEGSKA (reference sequence). The CDR3 length is 15 residues. V trimming: 4 bases; J trimming: 3 bases; junction bases outside the gene matches: 9. CDR3 region: CSAKKGLAADYEQYF. Here the CDR3 DNA reads TGCAGTGCTAAGAAAGGACTAGCGGCGGACTACGAGCAGTACTTC.

The chain employs TRBV20-1 and TRBJ1-1, with 7 bases aligning to TRBD1. J gave up 0 bases and V 6 bases, and 10 bases lay outside the gene matches. Germline values: CDR1 DFQATT, CDR2 SNEGSKA (reference sequence). The CDR3 has 15 residues. CDR3 in amino acids: CSALDWGQMNTEAFF. CDR3 DNA: TGCAGTGCCTTGGACTGGGGACAGATGAACACTGAAGCTTTCTTT.

Regarding this clonotype: A much larger clone is a single base away; this may be a read error. The chain carries TRBV5-6 and TRBJ1-1; D gene uncertain. Germline lookup yields CDR1 SGHDT and CDR2 YYEEEE. The CDR3 runs to 14 residues. With 0 bases removed from V and 6 bases from J, the gap between germline ends came to 12 bases. The CDR3 is CASSLGQFGAEAFF. The CDR3, as DNA: TGTGCCAGCAGCTTGGGGCAGTTTGGGGCTGAAGCTTTCTTT.

Details on this clonotype: Possible read error: a much larger clone is one base away. The chain carries TRBV11-2 and TRBJ2-5, with D possibly being TRBD2 (6 bases). Trimming cost V 6 bases and J 3 bases, with 20 bases left between them. The CDR3 spans 16 residues. In germline, CDR1 is SGHAT, CDR2 FQNNGV. CDR3 protein: CASSHRRVWEEETQYF. The CDR3 DNA follows: TGTGCCAGCAGTCATAGGCGGGTCTGGGAGGAAGAGACCCAGTACTTC.

This clonotype was seen more than once but under ten times. The chain carries TRBV2 and TRBJ1-3; no clear D. CDR3 length: 12 residues. Trimming cost V 7 bases and J 0 bases, with 4 bases left between them. The germline V gene encodes CDR1 SNHLY and CDR2 FYNNEI. CDR3: CASTSSGNTIYF. The CDR3 bases are TGTGCCAGCACCTCCTCTGGAAACACCATATATTTT.

Comment on this clonotype: Compared with germline, one end of the junction differs, possibly owing to a read error. This chain links TRBV5-1 with TRBJ1-4; D unresolved. The CDR3 is 14 amino acids. Germline V CDR1 and CDR2: SGHRS, YFSETQ. The CDR3 bases are TGTGCCAGCAGCTTGACGGAAAGAGGTGAAAAACTGTTTTTT. It yields the protein CASSLTERGEKLFF.

There are many counts of this clonotype. The chain combines TRBV24-1 with TRBJ2-7; 7 bases fit TRBD2. The CDR3 extends over 15 amino acids. V gave up 2 bases and J gave up 4 bases; unmatched junction bases: 7. Germline CDR1 KGHDR, CDR2 SFDVKD. The CDR3 nucleotides read TGTGCCACCAGTGATTCCTTGGCGGGAGTGTACGAGCAGTACTTC. It specifies CATSDSLAGVYEQYF.

This clonotype was counted ten times or more. J is TRBJ1-6 and V is TRBV7-3; D is unclear. CDR1 and CDR2 from the germline V gene are SGHTA and FQGTGA. The CDR3 is 14 amino acids. V dropped 3 bases and J dropped 10 bases, with 13 bases sitting between them. CDR3: CASSFEGFSSPLHF. CDR3 nucleotide sequence: TGTGCCAGCAGCTTCGAAGGGTTTAGCTCACCCCTCCACTTT.

The V call is TRBV7-9, the J call TRBJ2-7; 10 nucleotides match TRBD2. CDR1 SEHNR and CDR2 FQNEAQ come from the germline V gene (reference sequence). V dropped 5 bases and J dropped 1; count of bases not matched to a gene: 11. This CDR3 has 17 amino acids. CDR3 sequence (DNA): TGTGCCAGCAGCCAAGGGCTAGCGGGAGTCACGTCCTACGAGCAGTACTTC. Its protein is CASSQGLAGVTSYEQYF.

This clonotype was recorded a few times. The DNA of the CDR3 is TGTGCCAGCAGCTTTAGCGACTCAGGAATCTTTGGTCAGCCCCAGCATTTT. Translating gives CASSFSDSGIFGQPQHF. The gene calls are TRBV7-2 and TRBJ1-5; D unresolved. With 3 bases removed from V and 6 bases from J, the gap between germline ends came to 21 bases. The germline gives CDR1 SGHTA, CDR2 FQGNSA. There are 17 residues in the CDR3.

This clonotype was seen at least ten times. The chain joins TRBV9 to TRBJ2-6; D tentatively reads TRBD1 or TRBD2 (5 bases each). Germline CDR1 is SGDLS and CDR2 is YYNGEE. The CDR3 contains 17 residues. Between the trimmed V and J ends, which lost 0 bases and 1 base, there was a span of 11 bases. CDR3 in amino acids: CASSVVRGRSGANVLTF. In nucleotides, the CDR3 is TGTGCCAGCAGCGTAGTGAGGGGCAGGTCTGGGGCCAACGTCCTGACTTTC.

This clonotype was observed a few times. The chain employs TRBV7-9 and TRBJ1-1; unclear D gene. The V gene's germline CDR1 is SEHNR and CDR2 FQNEAQ (reference sequence). Trimming cost V 3 bases and J 4 bases, with 15 bases left between them. This CDR3 spans 15 amino acids. As DNA, the CDR3 is TGTGCCAGCAGCTTTGTCCCAGTTGCGGGCACTGAAGCTTTCTTT. Translating gives CASSFVPVAGTEAFF.

This clonotype was observed many times. The germline gene is not matched at one end of the junction; a read error may be the cause. The CDR3 DNA sequence: TGCGCCAGCAGCCAAGAGTCCCTTTTTTATGGCTACACCTTC. Translated, it gives CASSQESLFYGYTF. The rearrangement joins TRBV7-9 to TRBJ1-2; D remains ambiguous. CDR1 and CDR2 from the germline V gene are SEHNR and FQNEAQ (reference sequence). This CDR3 has 14 amino acids. The variable domain in full, with the rest retrieved from reference TRBV7-9 and TRBJ1-2, is DTGVSQNPRHKITKRGQNVTFRCDPISEHNRLYWYRQTLGQGPEFLTYFQNEAQLEKSRLLSDRFSAERPKGSFSTLEIQRTEQGDSAMYLCASSQESLFYGYTFGSGTRLTVV.

Remarks on this clonotype: Given a much more abundant clone one base away, this may be a read error. The rearrangement joins TRBV7-9 to TRBJ2-7, with 9 bases lining up with TRBD1. J was trimmed by 6 bases and V by 3 bases; bases with no gene match: 6. Germline V lookup: CDR1 SEHNR, CDR2 FQNEAQ (reference sequence). CDR3 length equals 14 residues. The CDR3 region has the DNA TGTGCCAGCAGCTTCGACAGGGGGGACGCCGAGCAGTACTTC. This sequence encodes CASSFDRGDAEQYF. The entire variable domain, with the rest obtained from reference TRBV7-9 and TRBJ2-7, is as follows: DTGVSQNPRHKITKRGQNVTFRCDPISEHNRLYWYRQTLGQGPEFLTYFQNEAQLEKSRLLSDRFSAERPKGSFSTLEIQRTEQGDSAMYLCASSFDRGDAEQYFGPGTRLTVT.

A remark on this clonotype: This sequence may be a read error, since a much larger clone differs from it by one base. This rearrangement joins TRBV20-1 to TRBJ1-4; 7 bases are a match to TRBD1. The CDR3 consists of 14 residues. With 7 bases clipped from V and 4 bases from J, the junction kept 9 bases outside the gene matches. Germline V gene sequence: CDR1 DFQATT, CDR2 SNEGSKA (reference sequence). The DNA of the CDR3 is TGCAGTGTTTTATCCGGGACAGATAATGAAAAACTGTTTTTT. Protein: CSVLSGTDNEKLFF.

A few counts support this clonotype. The chain has TRBV29-1 and TRBJ1-6; 7 bases line up with TRBD1. Germline V gives CDR1 SQVTM, CDR2 ANQGSEA. V dropped 7 bases and J dropped 8; count of bases not matched to a gene: 8. This CDR3 region has 13 residues. CDR3 nucleotide sequence: TGCAGCGCCGGGACAGCGATTTATTCACCCCTCCACTTT. Encoded protein: CSAGTAIYSPLHF.

The chain couples TRBV7-2 to TRBJ2-7, with 7 positions matching TRBD1. CDR1 and CDR2 from the germline V gene are SGHTA and FQGNSA. V lost 6 bases, J lost 3 bases, and 14 bases stayed unmatched. This CDR3 region has 16 residues. CDR3 loop: CASSFVTGATYYEQYF. CDR3 nucleotide sequence: TGTGCCAGCAGTTTTGTTACAGGGGCGACCTACTACGAGCAGTACTTC.

The chain links TRBV19 to TRBJ1-1; D not certain. The CDR3 loop spans 13 amino acids. V gave up 9 bases and J gave up 7 bases, with 18 bases separating them. Germline-derived CDR1 and CDR2 are LNHDA and SQIVND (reference sequence). The CDR3 sequence: CASSPRATGEAFF. CDR3 DNA: TGTGCCAGCAGCCCGCGGGCAACCGGTGAAGCTTTCTTT. The complete variable domain, with remaining parts taken from reference TRBV19 and TRBJ1-1, reads DGGITQSPKYLFRKEGQNVTLSCEQNLNHDAMYWYRQDPGQGLRLIYYSQIVNDFQKGDIAEGYSVSREKKESFPLTVTSAQKNPTAFYLCASSPRATGEAFFGQGTRLTVV.

The chain carries TRBV2 and TRBJ1-1, with TRBD1 identical over 8 bases. The CDR3 loop spans 15 amino acids. With 8 bases clipped from V and 1 base from J, the junction kept 9 bases outside the gene matches. The germline V gene has CDR1 SNHLY and CDR2 FYNNEI. The DNA of the CDR3 is TGTGCCAGCTCACCAGGGGGCCTAGGGAACACTGAAGCTTTCTTT. It encodes CASSPGGLGNTEAFF.

V gene TRBV5-1 combines with J gene TRBJ1-1; D perhaps matches TRBD1 (5 bases). V gave up 4 bases and J gave up 6 bases, with 13 bases separating them. The V gene's germline CDR1 is SGHRS and CDR2 YFSETQ. There are 13 residues in the CDR3. CDR3 sequence: CASSPGGGSEAFF. The CDR3 DNA reads as TGCGCCAGCAGCCCCGGGGGAGGGTCTGAAGCTTTCTTT.

This clonotype was seen a few times. V usage is TRBV9 and J usage is TRBJ2-2; TRBD2 agrees at 8 bases. Per germline, CDR1 SGDLS and CDR2 YYNGEE. The junction had 6 bases not matched to a gene; V was cut back by 4 bases and J by 4 bases. The CDR3 consists of 15 residues. The CDR3 here is CASSSSGWITGELFF. The CDR3 coding sequence is TGTGCCAGCAGCTCTAGCGGGTGGATCACCGGGGAGCTGTTTTTT.

This chain connects TRBV24-1 to TRBJ2-3; possibly TRBD1 for D (6 bases). Germline-derived CDR1 and CDR2 are KGHDR and SFDVKD. The V and J ends lost 1 base and 0 bases respectively, with 16 bases between them. The CDR3 has 18 residues. DNA for the CDR3: TGTGCCACCAGTGATTTCCCGCGACCGGGACACAGCACAGATACGCAGTATTTT. Encoded protein: CATSDFPRPGHSTDTQYF.

The V call is TRBV20-1, the J call TRBJ1-4, with a weak D call TRBD1 (5 bases). Trimming removed 0 bases at V and 10 bases at J, with 15 bases between. CDR3 size: 14 residues. Germline V CDR1 and CDR2: DFQATT, SNEGSKA (reference sequence). The CDR3 loop reads CSARDLLGGGKLFF. The CDR3 DNA is TGCAGTGCTAGAGATTTGTTAGGTGGGGGAAAACTGTTTTTT.

A few counts support this clonotype. The J gene is TRBJ2-7, the V gene TRBV2, with D maybe TRBD2 (6 bases). V lost 3 bases to trimming and J lost 4 bases, with 10 bases between them. Germline CDR1 reads SNHLY; CDR2 reads FYNNEI. The CDR3 is made up of 13 amino acids. CDR3 nucleotide sequence: TGTGCCAGCAGTGATTCGCGGGGTTACGAGCAGTACTTC. Its translation is CASSDSRGYEQYF.

As to this clonotype: One junction end disagrees with the germline gene, perhaps due to a read error. The rearrangement uses TRBV5-1 and TRBJ2-5; D unresolved. In germline, CDR1 is SGHRS, CDR2 YFSETQ. CDR3 length equals 11 residues. The CDR3 coding sequence is TGCGCCAGCAGCTTGGGGCCGGTCTGGGACTTC. Translated: CASSLGPVWDF. Using reference TRBV5-1 and TRBJ2-5 for the parts outside the CDR3, the full variable domain is KAGVTQTPRYLIKTRGQQVTLSCSPISGHRSVSWYQQTPGQGLQFLFEYFSETQRNKGNFPGRFSGRQFSNSRSEMNVSTLELGDSALYLCASSLGPVWDFGPGTRLLVL.

About this clonotype itself: An end of the junction differs from the germline gene, which may be a read error. This chain connects TRBV15 to TRBJ2-7; 7 bases fit TRBD1. CDR1 is LNHNV and CDR2 is YYDKDF in the germline V gene (reference sequence). The CDR3 runs to 15 residues. The CDR3 sequence is CASSQMGQQGYEQYF. The CDR3 coding sequence is TGTGCCAGCAGCCAAATGGGACAGCAAGGCTACGAGCAGTACTTC. Together with reference TRBV15 and TRBJ2-7, the CDR3 gives the full variable domain: DAMVIQNPRYQVTQFGKPVTLSCSQTLNHNVMYWYQQKSSQAPKLLFHYYDKDFNNEADTPDNFQSRRPNTSFCFLDIRSPGLGDTAMYLCASSQMGQQGYEQYFGPGTRLTVT.